What follows is one T cell receptor (beta chain) and its context. No antigen is known for it. Preparation of the TCRbeta library involved a method that used unique molecular identifiers. Each CDR3 protein gets one entry after TCRdb re-called the PCR reads with MiXCR. Of 530,000 or so distinct CDR3 sequences in the sample, roughly 30% are singletons; the top ten hold under 45%. The CDR3 has 13 amino acids. With V trimmed by 6 bases and J by 1 base, 3 bases remained unmatched. The V gene's germline CDR1 is DFQATT and CDR2 SNEGSKA (reference sequence). The data were taken from a study of T-cell reconstitution after alpha-beta-depleted transplantation in children. Study results and limitations: The study reportedly traced alpha-beta T cells about two months after transplant to several hundred expanded graft clones. Surviving recipient cells, namely T cells and thymic progenitors, were the source of high day-60 TCRbeta diversity in some patients.

This TCR came from a boy less than two years old with Wiskott-Aldrich syndrome, due to receive a stem cell transplant. The rearrangement uses TRBV20-1 and TRBJ2-4; 7 nucleotides align to TRBD1. This specimen consisted of PBMCs, obtained before TCRalphabeta/CD19-depleted stem cell transplant. The CDR3 region is CSAPGQAKNIQYF. The DNA for the CDR3 is TGCAGTGCCCCGGGACAGGCCAAAAACATTCAGTACTTC.